The text below deals with one T cell receptor (beta chain). Its specificity is not known. Each of the TCR libraries took 3,000 to 4,500 ng of total RNA. Template switching added UMIs carrying a 6-nucleotide sample barcode. TCRdb derives one entry per CDR3 protein from the 5' RACE reads, leaving out DNA. In total, the table holds some 190,000 distinct CDR3 sequences. This sample stems from a study of monozygotic twins with inflammatory bowel disease. Study-wide findings and caveats: Among IBD patients, TCRbeta diversity (inverse Simpson) was lower than in healthy co-twins.

Sample: blood. The sequence was collected from a human donor with ulcerative colitis or Crohn's disease, or a healthy co-twin of an affected twin (not recorded which).

CDR3 residues: CASSTPDSYHPDEQFF. The chain recombines TRBV12-3 or TRBV12-4 with TRBJ2-1; TCRdb lists TRBD1, though no DNA is available to test this call. CDR3 length: 16 amino acids.